This TCR beta chain was profiled in a study of blood T cell repertoires in COVID-19. This clone came up a few times. The germline CDR1 and CDR2 sequences are SNHLY and FYNNEI. The ends lost 6 bases at V and 5 bases at J; junction bases unmatched: 3. This CDR3 comprises 14 residues. TCRdb's copy holds only in-frame clones and misses some; the assay was immunoSEQ multiplex PCR. The table lists about 150,000 clones, 88% of them singletons, with 1.2% in the top ten. The source is a woman younger than 45 with acute COVID-19. The specimen was PBMCs or T cells enriched from blood (not recorded which). The chain carries TRBV2 and TRBJ2-1; TRBD2 matches 11 bases. The CDR3 coding sequence is TGTGCCAGCAGGGGGACTAGCGGACACAATGAGCAGTTCTTC. Translated, it gives CASRGTSGHNEQFF.